This TCR beta chain is from a study of T cells in Graves' hyperthyroidism and ophthalmopathy (dated by TCRdb to the late 2010s). At the level of the whole study: Peripheral blood was collected at initial diagnosis, before any treatment. To identify distinguishing TCR V-J signatures, a discovery cohort of 90 to 100 patients was used, comprising some 45 with Graves' ophthalmopathy and roughly 60 with stable Graves' hyperthyroidism. Prospective prediction of ophthalmopathy was tested in an independent validation cohort consisting of under 20 hyperthyroidism patients and approximately 16 patients who later progressed to ophthalmopathy. The approximately 90 discovery patients were randomly split 7:3 into training and test sets. In six Graves' hyperthyroidism patients, the study also compared T-cell repertoires from thyroid tissue with T-cell repertoires from blood. Once sampling was done, hyperthyroidism patients were given methimazole at a starting dose of 30 mg daily, whereas ophthalmopathy patients were given high-dose intravenous methylprednisolone. The paper describes TCR Vbeta CDR3 sequencing of 120 to 150 peripheral blood samples, made up of under 50 ophthalmopathy patients, some 80 hyperthyroidism patients and 17 progressor patients. Points the paper makes about the study in general: Sample size was not statistically predetermined, and investigators were not blinded to group allocation. Most expanded thyroid clonotypes (frequency above 0.001) were also detected in blood, suggesting blood repertoires may reflect thyroid immune responses. In cross-validation, a model built on a 13 V-J signature told ophthalmopathy apart from stable hyperthyroidism with about 90% sensitivity and roughly 83% specificity, and in testing the same model reached 80%/75%. In validation, progression to ophthalmopathy was predicted by the model with 70.59% sensitivity and roughly 72% specificity, a median of 6.5 months before onset.

At the junction V is shortened by 11 bases and J by 5 bases, with 13 bases in between. The germline V gene yields SGHVS for CDR1 and FNYEAQ for CDR2. Including the terminal cysteine and phenylalanine, the CDR3 comprises 11 residues. The sequence is cut down to CDR3 DNA, 33 bases in frame from base 1. Amplification of TCR beta CDR3 regions was carried out from RNA transcripts. For the first round of RT-PCR on the TCR CDR3, the HTBI primer set was used together with the Qiagen OneStep RT-PCR kit. Libraries were constructed in a second round of multiplex PCR, after which size selection and purification were carried out. The libraries were sequenced on an Illumina HiSeq2000 using paired-end 100 bp reads. The original pipeline was this. Raw data were processed with SOAPnuke, discarding reads with adapters, uncalled bases, mean Phred below 15, or no exact constant-primer or identifier match. COPE v1.2.5 was used to merge the high-quality paired reads, and each unique nucleotide sequence was defined as a clonotype. Clonotypes were aligned to IMGT TRBV, TRBD and TRBJ reference segments using MiTCR v1.1. Analysis was restricted to V-J combinations with a frequency above 0.0001, which covered just over 98% of repertoires. A TCS score was defined as the ratio of F50 (clonal expansion) to E x V (chaos), with BLOSUM62-based TCRdist applied between CDR3 peptides within each V-J. Welch's t-statistics and random forest reduced fewer than 600 V-J features to about 13, which were used in a naive Bayes classifier (R e1071). The public reads were reprocessed in TCRdb via fastp at Q25 and MiXCR, keeping in-frame beta chains. A single entry per CDR3 protein holds the most common genes and DNA from its merged rows. TCRdb, not the authors, supplied the V and J calls. The sample has about 560,000 distinct CDR3 sequences on record, over 15% of them singletons. About 17% of the sample is held by the ten biggest clonotypes.

A patient counted as having stable Graves' hyperthyroidism if no progression to ophthalmopathy occurred over 18 months of follow-up. Hyperthyroidism patients were aged 18 to 65 years and newly diagnosed, with disease duration of less than 2 months. Exclusion was applied to patients with uncontrolled infections, other autoimmune diseases, pregnancy or lactation. Clinical symptoms, serum thyroxine and TRAb, thyroid ultrasound, and orbital computed tomography formed the basis for the diagnoses. PBMCs were separated from under 12 ml of fresh peripheral blood using Ficoll-Paque density gradient centrifugation. Total RNA was extracted with Trizol reagent, and quality was checked on an Agilent 2100 Bioanalyzer. This clonotype was observed a single time. Its cognate antigen has yet to be identified. The input lacks base qualities; no much larger clone sits a single base away. Evidence from one read is weak.

This receptor was identified in a woman younger than 35 with Graves' hyperthyroidism. Material: blood. The sequence joins TRBV7-6 to TRBJ2-7; the D gene cannot be resolved reliably. The bases are TGTGCCGCCCCATTCCTCCACGAGCAGTACTTC. This is translated as CAAPFLHEQYF. Supplemented by the reference TRBV7-6 and TRBJ2-7 proteins around the CDR3, the complete variable domain is GAGVSQSPRYKVTKRGQDVALRCDPISGHVSLYWYRQALGQGPEFLTYFNYEAQQDKSGLPNDRFSAERPEGSISTLTIQRTEQRDSAMYRCAAPFLHEQYFGPGTRLTVT.